This T cell receptor (beta chain) is drawn from a study of T cells in Graves' hyperthyroidism and ophthalmopathy. Study observations and caveats: Appearing also in blood were most of the thyroid clonotypes expanded above 0.001.

What was amplified from RNA transcripts were TCR beta CDR3 regions. TCR CDR3 regions were first amplified by RT-PCR with HTBI primers. TCRdb redid the calling of the multiplex PCR reads with MiXCR, one entry per CDR3 protein. In the table there are about 320,000 distinct CDR3 sequences, about 15% of which are singletons. To note about this clonotype: Its matching antigen is unknown.

The V gene's germline CDR1 is SGHTA and CDR2 FQGNSA. V gave up 5 bases and J gave up 3 bases, with 4 bases separating them. The CDR3 contains 12 residues. Material: blood. This TCR came from a man aged 30 to 39 with Graves' hyperthyroidism. The J gene is TRBJ1-4, the V gene TRBV7-2; D gene uncertain. The CDR3 DNA sequence: TGTGCCAGCAGCGTACCTAATGAAAAACTGTTTTTT. Protein: CASSVPNEKLFF.